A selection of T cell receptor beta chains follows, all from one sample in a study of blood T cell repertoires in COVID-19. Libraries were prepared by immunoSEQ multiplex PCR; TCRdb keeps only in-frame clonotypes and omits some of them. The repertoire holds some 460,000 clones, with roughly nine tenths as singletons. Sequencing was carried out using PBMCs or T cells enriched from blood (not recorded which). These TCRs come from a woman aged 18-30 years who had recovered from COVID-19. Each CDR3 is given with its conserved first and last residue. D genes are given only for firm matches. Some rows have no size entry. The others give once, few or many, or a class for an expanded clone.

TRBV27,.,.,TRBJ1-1,CASSLSPVMNTEAFF,TGTGCCAGCAGTTTATCGCCAGTAATGAACACTGAAGCTTTCTTT
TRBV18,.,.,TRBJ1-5,CASSPSEDQPQHF,TGTGCCAGCTCACCATCGGAGGATCAGCCCCAGCATTTT
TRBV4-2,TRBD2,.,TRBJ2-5,CASSQSVAGMETQYF,TGTGCCAGCAGCCAGTCGGTAGCGGGGATGGAGACCCAGTACTTC
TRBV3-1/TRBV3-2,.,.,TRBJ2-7,CASSQEPGSYEQYF,TGTGCCAGCAGCCAAGAGCCCGGGTCCTACGAGCAGTACTTC
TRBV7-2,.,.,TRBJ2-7,CASSLARAAAGYEQYF,TGTGCCAGCAGCTTAGCGCGCGCGGCGGCCGGATACGAGCAGTACTTC
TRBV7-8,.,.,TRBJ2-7,CASSLGTREQYF,TGTGCCAGCAGCTTAGGAACGAGAGAGCAGTACTTC
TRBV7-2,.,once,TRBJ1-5,CASSLDGQKPQHF,TGTGCCAGCAGCTTAGATGGTCAGAAACCCCAGCATTTT
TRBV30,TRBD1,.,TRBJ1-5,CAWSVGRGIQPQHF,TGTGCCTGGAGTGTAGGCAGGGGGATCCAGCCCCAGCATTTT
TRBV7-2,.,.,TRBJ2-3,CASSARLGTDTQYF,TGTGCCAGCAGCGCTCGGTTGGGCACAGATACGCAGTATTTT
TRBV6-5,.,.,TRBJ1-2,CASSRGGGDGYGYTF,TGTGCCAGCAGCAGAGGGGGGGGCGACGGCTATGGCTACACCTTC
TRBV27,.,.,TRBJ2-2,CASSLRGTAGFGELFF,TGTGCCAGCAGTTTACGCGGGACAGCGGGTTTCGGGGAGCTGTTTTTT
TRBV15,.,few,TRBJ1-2,CATRRGGESYGYTF,TGTGCCACCAGGAGAGGGGGAGAAAGCTATGGCTACACCTTC
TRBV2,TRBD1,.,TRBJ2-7,CASSNDRGGYEQYF,TGTGCCAGCAGTAATGACAGGGGTGGCTACGAGCAGTACTTC
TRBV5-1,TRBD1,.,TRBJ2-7,CASSLGQGARHEQYF,TGCGCCAGCAGCTTAGGACAGGGGGCGCGTCACGAGCAGTACTTC
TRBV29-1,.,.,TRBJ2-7,CSVGEFYEQYF,TGCAGCGTTGGGGAGTTCTACGAGCAGTACTTC
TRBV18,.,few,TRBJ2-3,CASSPRNTDTQYF,TGTGCCAGCTCACCGCGGAACACAGATACGCAGTATTTT
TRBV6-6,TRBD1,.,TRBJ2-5,CASSKGQGPQETQYF,TGTGCCAGCAGTAAAGGACAGGGCCCCCAGGAGACCCAGTACTTC
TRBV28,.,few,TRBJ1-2,CASSQGAYGYTF,TGTGCCAGCAGCCAGGGCGCGTATGGCTACACCTTC
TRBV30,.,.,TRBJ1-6,CAWSGGLKNSPLHF,TGTGCCTGGTCGGGAGGGCTAAAGAATTCACCCCTCCACTTT
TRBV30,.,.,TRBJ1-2,CAWSFGGRGYTF,TGTGCCTGGAGTTTTGGGGGCCGTGGCTACACCTTC
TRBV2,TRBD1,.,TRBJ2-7,CASSSGTGREQYF,TGTGCCAGCAGTTCCGGGACAGGGAGGGAGCAGTACTTC
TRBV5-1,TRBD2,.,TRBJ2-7,CASSLTASGGAPNEQYF,TGCGCCAGCAGCCTTACGGCTAGCGGGGGGGCCCCCAACGAGCAGTACTTC
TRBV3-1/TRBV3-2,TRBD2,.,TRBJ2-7,CASSQDHGTSGAYEQYF,TGTGCCAGCAGCCAAGATCATGGTACTAGCGGGGCGTACGAGCAGTACTTC
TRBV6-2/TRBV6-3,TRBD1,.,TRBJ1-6,CASSWGDRGSSPLHF,TGTGCCAGCAGTTGGGGAGACAGGGGGAGTTCACCCCTCCACTTT
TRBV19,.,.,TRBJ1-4,CASSIVPEKLFF,TGTGCCAGTAGTATCGTTCCGGAAAAACTGTTTTTT
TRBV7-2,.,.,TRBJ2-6,CASSLVIGSLGDLTF,TGTGCCAGCAGCTTAGTAATAGGGTCCCTAGGGGACCTGACTTTC
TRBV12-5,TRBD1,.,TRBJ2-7,CASGSPGQGTYEQYF,TGTGCTAGTGGTTCCCCGGGACAGGGGACCTACGAGCAGTACTTC
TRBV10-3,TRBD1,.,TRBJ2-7,CAISSGQSYEQYF,TGTGCCATCAGTTCGGGACAGTCCTACGAGCAGTACTTC
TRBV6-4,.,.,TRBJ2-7,CASEHWSSYEQYF,TGTGCCAGTGAACATTGGAGCTCCTACGAGCAGTACTTC
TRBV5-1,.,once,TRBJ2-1,CASSSGLRGANNEQFF,TGCGCCAGCAGCTCCGGCCTCCGGGGAGCCAACAATGAGCAGTTCTTC
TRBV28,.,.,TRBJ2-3,CASSPYLRDSYSPDTQYF,TGTGCCAGCAGCCCATACCTCCGGGACTCCTATAGCCCAGATACGCAGTATTTT
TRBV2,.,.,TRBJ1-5,CASSESGGGQPQHF,TGTGCCAGCAGTGAAAGCGGGGGAGGTCAGCCCCAGCATTTT
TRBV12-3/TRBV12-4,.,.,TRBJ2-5,CASSLPRGTQYF,TGTGCCAGCAGTCTCCCTCGGGGGACCCAGTACTTC
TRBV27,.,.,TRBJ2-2,CASSLIQNTGELFF,TGTGCCAGCAGTTTGATACAGAACACCGGGGAGCTGTTTTTT
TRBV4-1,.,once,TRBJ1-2,CASSPLFGGGGSSGYTF,TGCGCCAGCAGCCCCCTCTTTGGGGGGGGAGGAAGTAGTGGCTACACCTTC
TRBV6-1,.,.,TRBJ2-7,CASSEGTFNYEQYF,TGTGCCAGCAGTGAAGGGACATTTAACTACGAGCAGTACTTC
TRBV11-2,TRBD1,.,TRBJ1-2,CASRRSPGTGRGGYTF,TGTGCCAGCAGACGCAGTCCCGGGACAGGGCGCGGGGGCTACACCTTC
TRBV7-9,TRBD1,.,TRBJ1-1,CASSPGQGRVNTEAFF,TGTGCCAGCAGCCCCGGACAGGGGAGAGTGAACACTGAAGCTTTCTTT
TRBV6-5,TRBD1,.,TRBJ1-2,CASIPRSGGYGYTF,TGTGCCAGCATTCCCCGATCAGGGGGCTATGGCTACACCTTC
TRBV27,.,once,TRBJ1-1,CASSFSRLNTEAFF,TGTGCCAGCAGTTTTTCTAGGTTGAACACTGAAGCTTTCTTT
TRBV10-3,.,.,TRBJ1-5,CAISETRNQPQHF,TGTGCCATCAGTGAAACTAGGAATCAGCCCCAGCATTTT
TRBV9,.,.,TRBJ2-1,CASKQDLMEAEQFF,TGTGCCAGCAAACAAGATCTGATGGAGGCTGAGCAGTTCTTC